Sequencing of this TCR beta chain was carried out in a study of beta chain features in type 1 diabetes. Study results and caveats: In all four CD4+ subsets, TCRB CDR3 length was significantly, moderately reduced in type 1 diabetes.

This clone was counted only a few times. Its specificity is not known. V was trimmed by 5 bases and J by 0 bases, leaving 11 bases between them. The CDR3 totals 16 residues. Per the germline V gene, CDR1 is LGHNA and CDR2 is YNFKEQ. The whole isolated RNA underwent reverse transcription, so sequencing captured expressed TCRB transcripts. Produced via immunoSEQ multiplex PCR; TCRdb's table is partial and in-frame only. Of more than 300,000 clones detected, 9.6% appear once; the ten largest clones hold around 0.66%. The chain has TRBV4-2 and TRBJ2-6; D ambiguous. This receptor was identified in a man aged 25 to 45 with type 1 diabetes. The sequencing sample was made of central memory CD4+ T cells from blood. DNA of the CDR3: TGTGCCAGCAGCGCGGCAGGCTCCTCTGGGGCCAACGTCCTGACTTTC. Translated, it gives CASSAAGSSGANVLTF.